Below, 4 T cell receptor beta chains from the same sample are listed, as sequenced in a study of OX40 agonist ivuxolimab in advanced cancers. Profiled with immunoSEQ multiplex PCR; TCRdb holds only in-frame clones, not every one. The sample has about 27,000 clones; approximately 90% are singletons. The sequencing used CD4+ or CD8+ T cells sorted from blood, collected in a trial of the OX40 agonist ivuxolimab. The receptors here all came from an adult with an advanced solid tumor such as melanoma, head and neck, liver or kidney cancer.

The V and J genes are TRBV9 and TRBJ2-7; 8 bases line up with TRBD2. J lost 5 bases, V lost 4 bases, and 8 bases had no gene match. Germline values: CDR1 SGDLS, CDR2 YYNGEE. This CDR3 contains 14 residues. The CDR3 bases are TGTGCCAGCAGCCCCGGGGGGGACGACCACGAGCAGTACTTC. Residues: CASSPGGDDHEQYF.

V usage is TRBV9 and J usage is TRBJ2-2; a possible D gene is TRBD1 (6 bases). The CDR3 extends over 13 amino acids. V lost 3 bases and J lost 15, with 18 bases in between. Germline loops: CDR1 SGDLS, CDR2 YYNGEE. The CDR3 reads CASSETDVGGVFF. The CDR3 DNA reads TGTGCCAGCAGCGAGACGGACGTAGGGGGAGTGTTTTTT. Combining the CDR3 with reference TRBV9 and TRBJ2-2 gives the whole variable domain DSGVTQTPKHLITATGQRVTLRCSPRSGDLSVYWYQQSLDQGLQFLIQYYNGEERAKGNILERFSAQQFPDLHSELNLSSLELGDSALYFCASSETDVGGVFFGEGSRLTVL.

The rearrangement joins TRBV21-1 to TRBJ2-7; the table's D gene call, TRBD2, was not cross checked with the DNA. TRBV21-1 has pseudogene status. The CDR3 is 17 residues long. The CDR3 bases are TGTGCCAGCCCCGCGGGGTTACCGCTAGCGGAGGACTACGAGCAGTACTTC. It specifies CASPAGLPLAEDYEQYF.

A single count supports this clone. Written as DNA, the CDR3 is TGTGCCAGCAGTAGCGGGATCCAGTTCTTC. It translates to CASSSGIQFF. The V gene is TRBV5-4, the J gene TRBJ2-1; TRBD2 agrees at 8 bases. The V segment lost 5 bases and the J segment 13 bases; nucleotides outside the gene matches: 2. This CDR3 comprises 10 residues. Germline V gene data show CDR1 as SGHNT and CDR2 as YYREEE (reference sequence).